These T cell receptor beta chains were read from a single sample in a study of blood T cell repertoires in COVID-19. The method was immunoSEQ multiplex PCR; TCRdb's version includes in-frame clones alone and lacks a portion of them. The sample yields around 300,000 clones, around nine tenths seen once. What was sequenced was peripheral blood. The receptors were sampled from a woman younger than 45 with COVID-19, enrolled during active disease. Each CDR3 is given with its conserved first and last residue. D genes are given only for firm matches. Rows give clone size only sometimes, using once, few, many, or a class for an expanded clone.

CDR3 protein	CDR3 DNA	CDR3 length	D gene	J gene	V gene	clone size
CASSDIGPGEQFF	TGTGCCAGCAGTGACATAGGTCCAGGGGAACAGTTTTTT	13	-	TRBJ1-4	TRBV25-1	-
CASSLVAGTYEQYF	TGTGCCAGCAGCCTAGTAGCGGGTACCTACGAGCAGTACTTC	14	TRBD2	TRBJ2-7	TRBV4-2	-
CASSTSGRVDTGELFF	TGTGCCAGTAGTACCAGCGGGAGAGTTGACACCGGGGAGCTGTTTTTT	16	TRBD2	TRBJ2-2	TRBV19	-
CASSLADRTNSPLHF	TGTGCCAGCAGCTTAGCGGACAGGACTAATTCACCCCTCCACTTT	15	TRBD1	TRBJ1-6	TRBV7-6	-
CASSPTRGAPQKQFF	TGTGCCAGTAGTCCTACCCGGGGGGCCCCCCAGAAGCAGTTCTTC	15	-	TRBJ2-1	TRBV19	-
CASSLTRTGATTGELFF	TGTGCCAGCAGTCTCACCCGGACAGGGGCGACCACCGGGGAGCTGTTTTTT	17	TRBD1	TRBJ2-2	TRBV6-6	-
CASSLEQGRNEQYF	TGCGCCAGCAGCCTTGAACAGGGACGCAACGAGCAGTACTTC	14	-	TRBJ2-7	TRBV5-1	-
CASRGTGGLFEQYF	TGTGCCAGCAGGGGGACAGGGGGACTTTTCGAGCAGTACTTC	14	TRBD1	TRBJ2-7	TRBV2	few
CASSLKSRENTEAFF	TGTGCCAGCTCACTAAAATCGAGGGAGAACACTGAAGCTTTCTTT	15	-	TRBJ1-1	TRBV18	-
CAWSGSSGRAVEQYF	TGTGCCTGGAGTGGCTCTAGCGGGAGGGCCGTCGAGCAGTACTTC	15	TRBD2	TRBJ2-7	TRBV30	-
CASSPRTSGFPGKTQYF	TGTGCCAGCAGCCCTCGGACTAGCGGGTTCCCAGGGAAGACCCAGTACTTC	17	TRBD2	TRBJ2-5	TRBV11-2	once
CAWSVHRVGSPLHF	TGTGCCTGGAGTGTACACAGGGTCGGTTCACCCCTCCACTTT	14	-	TRBJ1-6	TRBV30	once
CASSLGEGHKQFF	TGTGCCAGCAGCTTAGGGGAGGGCCACAAGCAGTTCTTC	13	TRBD2	TRBJ2-1	TRBV7-9	few
CASSGSSYNEQFF	TGTGCCAGTAGCGGTAGCTCCTACAATGAGCAGTTCTTC	13	-	TRBJ2-1	TRBV19	-
CASSYPSGAASYEQYF	TGTGCCAGCAGTTACCCGAGCGGGGCGGCCTCCTACGAGCAGTACTTC	16	TRBD2	TRBJ2-7	TRBV6-2/TRBV6-3	-
CAISPTGNSGELFF	TGTGCCATCAGCCCGACAGGGAATTCCGGGGAGCTGTTTTTT	14	TRBD1	TRBJ2-2	TRBV10-3	-
CASSYQGRREYNEQFF	TGTGCCAGCAGCTATCAGGGCAGGCGTGAGTACAATGAGCAGTTCTTC	16	-	TRBJ2-1	TRBV5-4	-
CASTRAGGTYNEQFF	TGTGCCAGCACCCGAGCGGGAGGGACCTACAATGAGCAGTTCTTC	15	TRBD2	TRBJ2-1	TRBV6-5	-
CASSPGANSYEQYF	TGCGCCAGTAGTCCAGGTGCTAACTCCTACGAGCAGTACTTC	14	-	TRBJ2-7	TRBV4-3	-
CASSHYGSNEQFF	TGCGCCAGCAGCCACTACGGGTCCAATGAGCAGTTCTTC	13	-	TRBJ2-1	TRBV4-1	-